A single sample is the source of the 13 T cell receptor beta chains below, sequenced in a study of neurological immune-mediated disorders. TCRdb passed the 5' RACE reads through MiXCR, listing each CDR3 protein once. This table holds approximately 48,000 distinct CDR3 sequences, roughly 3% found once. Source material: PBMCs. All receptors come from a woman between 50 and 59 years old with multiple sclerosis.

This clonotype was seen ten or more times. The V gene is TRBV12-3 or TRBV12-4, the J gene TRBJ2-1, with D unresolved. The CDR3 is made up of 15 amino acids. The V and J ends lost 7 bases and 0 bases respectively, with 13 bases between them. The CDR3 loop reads CASTPTVGSYNEQFF. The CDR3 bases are TGTGCCAGCACTCCCACGGTCGGCTCCTACAATGAGCAGTTCTTC.

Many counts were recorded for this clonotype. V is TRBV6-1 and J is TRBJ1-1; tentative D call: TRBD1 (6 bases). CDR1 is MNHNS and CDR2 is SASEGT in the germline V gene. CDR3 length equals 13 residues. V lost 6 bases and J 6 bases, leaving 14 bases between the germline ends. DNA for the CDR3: TGTGCCAGCAGAAGACAGGTTAACGCTGAAGCTTTCTTT. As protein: CASRRQVNAEAFF.

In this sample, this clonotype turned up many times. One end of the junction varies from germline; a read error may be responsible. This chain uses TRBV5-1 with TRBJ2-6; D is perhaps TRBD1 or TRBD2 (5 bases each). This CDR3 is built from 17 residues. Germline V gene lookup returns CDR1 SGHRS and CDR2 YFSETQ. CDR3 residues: CASSLGPQGDGANVLTF. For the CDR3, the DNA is TGCGCCAGCAGTTTGGGACCCCAGGGAGATGGGGCCAACGTCCTGACTTTC.

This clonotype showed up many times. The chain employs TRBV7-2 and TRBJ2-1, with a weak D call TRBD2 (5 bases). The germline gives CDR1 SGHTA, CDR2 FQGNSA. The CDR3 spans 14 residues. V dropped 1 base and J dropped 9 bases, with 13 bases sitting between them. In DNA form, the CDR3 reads TGTGCCAGCAGCTTAGGTCGCGGGCGTAGTGAGCAGTTCTTC. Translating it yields CASSLGRGRSEQFF.

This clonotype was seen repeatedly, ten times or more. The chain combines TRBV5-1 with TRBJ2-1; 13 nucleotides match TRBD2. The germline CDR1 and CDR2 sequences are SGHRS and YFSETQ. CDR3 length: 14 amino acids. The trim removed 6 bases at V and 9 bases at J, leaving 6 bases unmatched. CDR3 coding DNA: TGCGCCAGCACACTAGCGGGGGGGCATTTTGAGCAGTTCTTC. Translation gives CASTLAGGHFEQFF.

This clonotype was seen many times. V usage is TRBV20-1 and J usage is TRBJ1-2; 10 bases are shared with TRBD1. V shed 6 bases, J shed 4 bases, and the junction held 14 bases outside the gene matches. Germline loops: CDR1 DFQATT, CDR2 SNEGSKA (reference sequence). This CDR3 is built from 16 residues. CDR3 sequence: CSARQGASTLFYGYTF. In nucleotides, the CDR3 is TGCAGTGCCCGACAGGGGGCAAGTACTTTGTTCTATGGCTACACCTTC.

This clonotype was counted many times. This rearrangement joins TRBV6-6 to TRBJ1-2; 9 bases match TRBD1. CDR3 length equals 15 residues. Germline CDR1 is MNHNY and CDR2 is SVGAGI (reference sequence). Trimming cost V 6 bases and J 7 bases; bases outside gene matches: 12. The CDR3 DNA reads TGTGCCAGCAGAGGTCCGGGACAGGGTGTAACTGGCTACACCTTC. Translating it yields CASRGPGQGVTGYTF.

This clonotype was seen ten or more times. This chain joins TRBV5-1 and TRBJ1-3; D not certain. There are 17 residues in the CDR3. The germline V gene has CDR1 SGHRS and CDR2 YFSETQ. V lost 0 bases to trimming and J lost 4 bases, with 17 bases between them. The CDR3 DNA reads TGCGCCAGCAGCTTGGCGGGCTTGGAGATAGGCGGAAACACCATATATTTT. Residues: CASSLAGLEIGGNTIYF. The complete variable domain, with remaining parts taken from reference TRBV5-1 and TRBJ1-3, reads KAGVTQTPRYLIKTRGQQVTLSCSPISGHRSVSWYQQTPGQGLQFLFEYFSETQRNKGNFPGRFSGRQFSNSRSEMNVSTLELGDSALYLCASSLAGLEIGGNTIYFGEGSWLTVV.

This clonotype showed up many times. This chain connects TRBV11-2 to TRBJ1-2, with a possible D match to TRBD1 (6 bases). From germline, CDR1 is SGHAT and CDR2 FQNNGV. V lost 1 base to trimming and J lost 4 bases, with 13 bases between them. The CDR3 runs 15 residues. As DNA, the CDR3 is TGTGCCAGCAGCTTAGTGAACAGGGCTGGCTATGGCTACACCTTC. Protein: CASSLVNRAGYGYTF.

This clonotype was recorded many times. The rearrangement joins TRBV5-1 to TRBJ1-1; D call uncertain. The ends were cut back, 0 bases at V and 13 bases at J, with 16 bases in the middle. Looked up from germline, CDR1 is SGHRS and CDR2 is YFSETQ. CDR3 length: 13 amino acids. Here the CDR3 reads CASSLAGRFEVFF. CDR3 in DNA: TGCGCCAGCAGCTTGGCCGGACGATTTGAGGTTTTCTTT.

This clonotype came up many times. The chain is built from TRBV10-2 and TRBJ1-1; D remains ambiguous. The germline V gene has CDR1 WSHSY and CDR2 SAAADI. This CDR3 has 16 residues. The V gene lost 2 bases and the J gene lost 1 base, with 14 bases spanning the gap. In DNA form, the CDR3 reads TGCGCCAGCAGTGAGAAGGTCCGGGTGAGGAACACTGAAGCTTTCTTT. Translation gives CASSEKVRVRNTEAFF.

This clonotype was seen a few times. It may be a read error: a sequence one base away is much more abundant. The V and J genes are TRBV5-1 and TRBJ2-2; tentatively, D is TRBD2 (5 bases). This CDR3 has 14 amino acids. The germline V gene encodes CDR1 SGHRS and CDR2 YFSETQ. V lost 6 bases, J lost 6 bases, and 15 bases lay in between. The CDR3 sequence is CASTKNPGAGELFF. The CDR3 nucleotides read TGCGCCAGCACCAAGAATCCCGGGGCCGGGGAGCTGTTTTTT.

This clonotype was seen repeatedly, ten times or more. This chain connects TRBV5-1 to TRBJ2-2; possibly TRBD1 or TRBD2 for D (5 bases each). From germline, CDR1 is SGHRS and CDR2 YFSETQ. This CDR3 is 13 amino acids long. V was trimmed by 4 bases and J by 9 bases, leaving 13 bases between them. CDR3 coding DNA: TGCGCCAGCAGCGAGGGGCCCTTCAGGGAGCTGTTTTTT. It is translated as CASSEGPFRELFF.